A single sample gave rise to the 9 T cell receptor beta chains below, sequenced in a study of control samples from healthy donors and cancer patients. Here immunoSEQ multiplex PCR was the method, and the copy in TCRdb shows in-frame clones only, minus some. This table has 120,000 to 150,000 clones, roughly 89% appearing once. The sequenced sample was blood. The receptor source for this set is a man in his thirties or forties in good health.

The V gene is TRBV5-1, the J gene TRBJ1-2; TRBD1 matches at 10 bases. The CDR3 consists of 18 residues. Germline CDR1 reads SGHRS; CDR2 reads YFSETQ. V was pared by 2 bases and J by 3 bases, with 13 bases of the junction left unmatched. DNA for the CDR3: TGCGCCAGCAGCTTCGGTGCCGGGACAGGGGACCTTTACTATGGCTACACCTTC. It is translated as CASSFGAGTGDLYYGYTF.

This chain uses TRBV2 with TRBJ1-5; D call uncertain. Germline V gene sequence: CDR1 SNHLY, CDR2 FYNNEI. V was shortened by 8 bases and J by 0 bases, with 8 bases between the two germline ends. This CDR3 has 13 residues. The CDR3 is CASGEDSNQPQHF. The CDR3 DNA reads TGTGCCAGCGGGGAGGATAGCAATCAGCCCCAGCATTTT.

The chain is built from TRBV25-1 and TRBJ2-7; D perhaps matches TRBD2 (7 bases). The germline gives CDR1 MGHDK, CDR2 SYGVNS. The V gene lost 7 bases and the J gene lost 4 bases, with 11 bases spanning the gap. The CDR3 is 12 residues long. CDR3 loop: CASNAGAYEQYF. Here the CDR3 DNA reads TGTGCCAGCAACGCGGGGGCATACGAGCAGTACTTC.

The chain is built from TRBV4-2 and TRBJ1-5; D may be TRBD1 (6 bases). Germline lookup yields CDR1 LGHNA and CDR2 YNFKEQ. The CDR3 length is 17 residues. V shed 0 bases and J shed 3 bases, with 15 bases lying between them. The CDR3 DNA is TGTGCCAGCAGCCAAGATAAGCTCAGGGGTATCAATCAGCCCCAGCATTTT. Translating it yields CASSQDKLRGINQPQHF.

The chain carries TRBV30 and TRBJ2-7; D remains unclear. Per the germline V gene, CDR1 is GTSNPN and CDR2 is SVGIG (reference sequence). The CDR3 length is 13 residues. The V end lost 0 bases, the J end lost 6 bases, and 12 bases lay between the germline ends. The CDR3 bases are TGTGCCTGGAGTGTATCCCGCTCCCGCGAGCAGTACTTC. This translates into CAWSVSRSREQYF.

J is TRBJ2-1 and V is TRBV9; weak D call: TRBD2 (5 bases). This CDR3 comprises 14 residues. The V end was cut by 3 bases, the J end by 4 bases, with 11 bases between. Germline V gene sequence: CDR1 SGDLS, CDR2 YYNGEE. The CDR3: CASSEPGEYNEQFF. The CDR3 DNA reads as TGTGCCAGCAGCGAGCCCGGGGAGTACAATGAGCAGTTCTTC.

This clone has more than one count but fewer than ten. CDR3 region: CASSPGGTATEAFF. Here the CDR3 DNA reads TGTGCCAGCTCGCCAGGGGGCACGGCCACTGAAGCTTTCTTT. The chain recombines TRBV18 with TRBJ1-1, with 8 bases that match TRBD1. Germline-derived CDR1 and CDR2 are KGHSH and LQKENI. The CDR3 is made up of 14 amino acids. Unmatched junction bases numbered 7, after V lost 6 bases and J lost 4 bases. Drawing the rest from reference TRBV18 and TRBJ1-1, the complete variable domain is NAGVMQNPRHLVRRRGQEARLRCSPMKGHSHVYWYRQLPEEGLKFMVYLQKENIIDESGMPKERFSAEFPKEGPSILRIQQVVRGDSAAYFCASSPGGTATEAFFGQGTRLTVV.

CDR3: CASSSGRNPTNEKLFF. CDR3 DNA: TGTGCCAGCAGCTCGGGACGGAATCCAACTAATGAAAAACTGTTTTTT. This chain uses TRBV3-1 (or the pseudogene TRBV3-2) with TRBJ1-4; tentatively, D is TRBD1 (5 bases). Germline lookup yields CDR1 LGHDT and CDR2 YNNKEL (reference sequence). V lost 5 bases and J 0 bases, leaving 13 bases between the germline ends. The CDR3 spans 16 residues.

V usage is TRBV12-3 or TRBV12-4 and J usage is TRBJ2-7, with D perhaps given as TRBD1 or TRBD2 (6 bases each). Trimming removed 6 bases from V and 4 bases from J, with 13 bases in between. The CDR3 is 13 residues long. The CDR3 DNA reads TGTGCCAGCAGGCCCGGAGGGGGTTACGAGCAGTACTTC. It specifies CASRPGGGYEQYF.